These T cell receptor beta chains were read from a single sample in a study of T-cell memory formation after mild COVID-19. Using its own MiXCR run on the 5' RACE reads, TCRdb lists one record per CDR3 protein. The table includes roughly 600,000 distinct CDR3 sequences, more than 15% detected once. The specimen sequenced was PBMCs or a T cell subset sorted from them (not recorded which). These receptors all come from an adult woman who had mild COVID-19 (a few samples of this study predate the infection). Cell type and time point are not known. Both conserved end residues are part of each CDR3. Expanded clones are given a class, and other clones once, few, many or no size at all.

clone_size: few; v_call: TRBV5-4; j_call: TRBJ1-1; cdr3_aa: CASSLFIQGYTEAFF
clone_size: .; v_call: TRBV9; j_call: TRBJ1-4; cdr3_aa: CASSGLSDSKLFF
clone_size: .; v_call: TRBV4-2; j_call: TRBJ2-1; cdr3_aa: CDSSQDRASSYNEQFF
clone_size: few; v_call: TRBV27; j_call: TRBJ1-1; cdr3_aa: CASSPWTGVDNTEAFF
clone_size: .; v_call: TRBV6-6; j_call: TRBJ2-1; cdr3_aa: CASRGGANYNEQFF
clone_size: few; v_call: TRBV5-1; j_call: TRBJ2-1; cdr3_aa: CASSLVFASSYNEQFF
clone_size: few; v_call: TRBV5-6; j_call: TRBJ2-1; cdr3_aa: CASSLNGIVVGQFF
clone_size: .; v_call: TRBV15; j_call: TRBJ2-1; cdr3_aa: CATSRGRDRGADEQFF
clone_size: .; v_call: TRBV29-1; j_call: TRBJ2-3; cdr3_aa: CSVTGLAGTDTQYF
clone_size: .; v_call: TRBV2; j_call: TRBJ1-6; cdr3_aa: CASSERQNNSPLHF
clone_size: few; v_call: TRBV6-1; j_call: TRBJ1-5; cdr3_aa: CASRTSGTRDKQPQHF
clone_size: .; v_call: TRBV10-3; j_call: TRBJ2-3; cdr3_aa: CAITRRVPAGTSGDTQYF
clone_size: few; v_call: TRBV9; j_call: TRBJ2-7; cdr3_aa: CASSVGGPGGEQYF
clone_size: .; v_call: TRBV20-1; j_call: TRBJ1-2; cdr3_aa: CSAPRGTGGDWGYGYTF
clone_size: .; v_call: TRBV24-1; j_call: TRBJ2-7; cdr3_aa: CATSAIPGGEQYF
clone_size: few; v_call: TRBV7-8; j_call: TRBJ2-1; cdr3_aa: CASSLGTGRNYEQFF
clone_size: many; v_call: TRBV7-8; j_call: TRBJ2-7; cdr3_aa: CASSLAPEPSSYEQYF
clone_size: few; v_call: TRBV11-3; j_call: TRBJ2-2; cdr3_aa: CASSSYKNTGELFF
clone_size: .; v_call: TRBV20-1; j_call: TRBJ1-5; cdr3_aa: CSAPPQGPNQPQHF
clone_size: .; v_call: TRBV5-1; j_call: TRBJ2-7; cdr3_aa: CASSPISGGPYEQYF
clone_size: few; v_call: TRBV6-5; j_call: TRBJ1-3; cdr3_aa: CASSYSRGVPGNTIYF
clone_size: .; v_call: TRBV7-2; j_call: TRBJ2-2; cdr3_aa: CASSYTTTGELFF
clone_size: few; v_call: TRBV7-2; j_call: TRBJ2-1; cdr3_aa: CASSSTGTDYNEQFF
clone_size: .; v_call: TRBV10-3; j_call: TRBJ2-1; cdr3_aa: CAIRASGRINEQFF
clone_size: .; v_call: TRBV12-3/TRBV12-4; j_call: TRBJ2-7; cdr3_aa: CASSLIAYEQYF
clone_size: .; v_call: TRBV20-1; j_call: TRBJ2-1; cdr3_aa: CSAPRGSGGIYNEQFF
clone_size: .; v_call: TRBV7-8; j_call: TRBJ2-7; cdr3_aa: CASSLDRSLYEQYF
clone_size: .; v_call: TRBV4-3; j_call: TRBJ2-7; cdr3_aa: CASSQALLAGGYYEQYF
clone_size: .; v_call: TRBV9; j_call: TRBJ2-3; cdr3_aa: CASSGTSGRDTQYF
clone_size: .; v_call: TRBV20-1; j_call: TRBJ2-7; cdr3_aa: CSARDLGTSLYEQYF
clone_size: few; v_call: TRBV10-3; j_call: TRBJ1-1; cdr3_aa: CAIRYTTGAEAFF
clone_size: few; v_call: TRBV7-9; j_call: TRBJ2-5; cdr3_aa: CASSLGRRRDQETQYF
clone_size: .; v_call: TRBV28; j_call: TRBJ1-2; cdr3_aa: CASSTAQGFGYGYTF
clone_size: few; v_call: TRBV25-1; j_call: TRBJ2-1; cdr3_aa: CATRDVLAGGPGSNEQFF
clone_size: few; v_call: TRBV20-1; j_call: TRBJ2-1; cdr3_aa: CSVSGWAYNEQFF
clone_size: few; v_call: TRBV20-1; j_call: TRBJ2-7; cdr3_aa: CSARQGLSYEQYF
clone_size: few; v_call: TRBV3-1; j_call: TRBJ2-1; cdr3_aa: CASSQDYLDSRNEQFF
clone_size: .; v_call: TRBV7-9; j_call: TRBJ1-6; cdr3_aa: CASSLEAQGGSPLHF
clone_size: .; v_call: TRBV9; j_call: TRBJ1-1; cdr3_aa: CASSVGGSMNTEAFF
clone_size: .; v_call: TRBV29-1; j_call: TRBJ1-5; cdr3_aa: CSVAKDRGPGHSNQPQHF
clone_size: many; v_call: TRBV18; j_call: TRBJ2-5; cdr3_aa: CASSPRGGYQETQYF
clone_size: few; v_call: TRBV7-9; j_call: TRBJ2-4; cdr3_aa: CASSQPAGWDIQYF
clone_size: few; v_call: TRBV12-3/TRBV12-4; j_call: TRBJ2-7; cdr3_aa: CASSPGTSGRADEQYF
clone_size: few; v_call: TRBV6-1; j_call: TRBJ2-1; cdr3_aa: CASSERQGSGEQFF
clone_size: .; v_call: TRBV9; j_call: TRBJ1-5; cdr3_aa: CASSVDGGYQPQHF
clone_size: .; v_call: TRBV12-3/TRBV12-4; j_call: TRBJ1-2; cdr3_aa: CASRWGYYGYTF
clone_size: .; v_call: TRBV3-1; j_call: TRBJ2-7; cdr3_aa: CASSRDRSIGEQYF
clone_size: few; v_call: TRBV5-6; j_call: TRBJ2-7; cdr3_aa: CASSLGPGGTQYEQYF
clone_size: .; v_call: TRBV27; j_call: TRBJ2-1; cdr3_aa: CASSFGLAGINEQFF
clone_size: many; v_call: TRBV3-1; j_call: TRBJ1-1; cdr3_aa: CASSHRGTPNTEAFF
clone_size: .; v_call: TRBV19; j_call: TRBJ1-1; cdr3_aa: CASSHTQGRAMFDTEAFF
clone_size: .; v_call: TRBV20-1; j_call: TRBJ2-7; cdr3_aa: CSARGRTVGGEQYF